This T cell receptor (beta chain) was sequenced in a study of OX40 agonist ivuxolimab in advanced cancers. At the level of the study: Treatment of patients was with ivuxolimab, an agonistic anti-OX40 (CD134) antibody. Patients were infused with ivuxolimab every 2 weeks at 0.01 to 10 mg/kg. The mean age was about 57 years, ranging from 23 to 79, with 82.7% of participants male.

Sequencing was performed with immunoSEQ multiplex PCR; in TCRdb, only in-frame clones are kept and a portion is missing. The sample includes 90,000 or so clones, around 91% of them seen just once. Overall study results and limits: Part of the nonresponder group also had normalized T-cell clonal expansion that was low.

Notes on this clone: The antigen is unknown.

Germline V CDR1 and CDR2: MNHNY, SVGAGI (reference sequence). The V and J ends lost 5 bases and 2 bases respectively, with 9 bases between them. The CDR3 has 13 residues. The sequenced sample was CD4+ or CD8+ T cells sorted from blood, obtained in a trial of the OX40 agonist ivuxolimab. The TCR originated in an adult with an advanced solid tumor such as melanoma, head and neck, liver or kidney cancer. The chain recombines TRBV6-6 with TRBJ1-2, with a weak D call TRBD1 (5 bases). CDR3 DNA: TGTGCCAGCAGTCCCGGGACGAACTATGGCTACACCTTC. Protein sequence: CASSPGTNYGYTF.